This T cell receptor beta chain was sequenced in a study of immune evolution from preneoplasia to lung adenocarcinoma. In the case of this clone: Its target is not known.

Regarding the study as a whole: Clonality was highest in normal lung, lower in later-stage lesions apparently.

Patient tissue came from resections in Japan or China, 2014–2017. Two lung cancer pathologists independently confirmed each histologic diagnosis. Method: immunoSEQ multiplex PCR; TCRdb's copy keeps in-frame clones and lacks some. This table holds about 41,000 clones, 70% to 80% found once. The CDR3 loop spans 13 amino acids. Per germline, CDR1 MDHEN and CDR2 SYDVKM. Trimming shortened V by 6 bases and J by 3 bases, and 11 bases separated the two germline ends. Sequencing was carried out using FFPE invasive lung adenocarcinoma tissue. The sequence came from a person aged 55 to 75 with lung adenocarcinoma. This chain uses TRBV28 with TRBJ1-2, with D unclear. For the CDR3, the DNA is TGTGCCAGCAGCCCCGGACGGTACTATGGCTACACCTTC. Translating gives CASSPGRYYGYTF.